The sequence of this TCR beta chain was determined in a study of control samples from healthy donors and cancer patients. The ends were cut back, 3 bases at V and 8 bases at J, with 6 bases in the middle. The CDR3 sequence is 11 residues long. CDR1 KGHDR and CDR2 SFDVKD come from the germline V gene. Only in-frame clones appear in the TCRdb table, and some are missing; sequencing was by immunoSEQ multiplex PCR. The data show about 170,000 clones, with 75% to 95% seen just once and about 1.6% held by the top ten. The source material was blood. This sequence joins TRBV24-1 and TRBJ1-2, with D possibly matching TRBD1 (6 bases). This receptor was identified in a young woman in good health. CDR3 loop: CATSDGGGYTF. The CDR3 DNA follows: TGTGCCACCAGTGATGGGGGCGGCTACACCTTC.